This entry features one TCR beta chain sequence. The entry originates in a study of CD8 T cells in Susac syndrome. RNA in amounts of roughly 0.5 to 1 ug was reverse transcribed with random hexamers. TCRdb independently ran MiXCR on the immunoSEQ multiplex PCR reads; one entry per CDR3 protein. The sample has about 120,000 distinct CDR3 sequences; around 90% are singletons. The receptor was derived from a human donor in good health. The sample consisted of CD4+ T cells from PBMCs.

The CDR3 DNA reads as TGTGCCAGCAGTTTGGGCAGGGGCTATGGCTACACCTTC. It translates to CASSLGRGYGYTF. The chain carries TRBV27 and TRBJ1-2, with D possibly TRBD1 on 6 matching bases. CDR3 size: 13 residues. CDR1 and CDR2 (germline): MNHEY, SMNVEV (reference sequence). V was shortened by 3 bases and J by 4 bases, with 9 bases between the two germline ends.